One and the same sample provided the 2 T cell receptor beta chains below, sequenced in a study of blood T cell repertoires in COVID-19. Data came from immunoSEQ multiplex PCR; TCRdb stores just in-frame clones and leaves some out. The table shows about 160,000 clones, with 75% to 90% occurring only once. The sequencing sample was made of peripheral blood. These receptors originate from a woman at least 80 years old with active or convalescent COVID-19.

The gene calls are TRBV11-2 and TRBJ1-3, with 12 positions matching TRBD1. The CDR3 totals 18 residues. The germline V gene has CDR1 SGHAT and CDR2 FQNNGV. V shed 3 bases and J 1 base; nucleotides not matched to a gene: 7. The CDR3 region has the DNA TGTGCCAGCAGCTTGGGACAGGGGGCATTCATTTCTGGAAACACCATATATTTT. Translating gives CASSLGQGAFISGNTIYF. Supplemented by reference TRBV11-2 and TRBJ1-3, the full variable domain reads EAGVAQSPRYKIIEKRQSVAFWCNPISGHATLYWYQQILGQGPKLLIQFQNNGVVDDSQLPKDRFSAERLKGVDSTLKIQPAKLEDSAVYLCASSLGQGAFISGNTIYFGEGSWLTVV.

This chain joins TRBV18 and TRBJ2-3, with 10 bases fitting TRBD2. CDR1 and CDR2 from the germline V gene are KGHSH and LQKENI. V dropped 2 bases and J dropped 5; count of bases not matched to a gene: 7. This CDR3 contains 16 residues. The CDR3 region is CASSPGRLAGGDTQYF. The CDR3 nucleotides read TGTGCCAGCTCACCAGGAAGACTAGCGGGTGGAGATACGCAGTATTTT.